This T cell receptor (beta chain) was recorded in a study of identical twins listed by TCRdb under 2016. General notes on the study: To test whether fetal clonotypes persist, this study deep-sequenced TCR alpha and beta repertoires from monozygotic twins, from unrelated adults of various ages, and from cord blood. To rule out contamination, the twin experiments were replicated at different times with different library preparation protocols. Overall study results and their limits: Abundant cord blood beta clonotypes carried fewer insertions; young adult naive repertoires showed a weaker similar trend, while memory repertoires showed none. Out-of-frame TCR alpha sharing in monozygotic twins was systematically underestimated by recombination models, whereas sharing between unrelated individuals was in agreement with the recombination models. Excess twin sharing in beta out-of-frame sequences was weaker because fewer shared sequences lowered the signal-to-noise ratio. Compared with coincidental sharing between unrelated individuals, out-of-frame TCR alpha sequences shared between twins showed an excess of sequences with low generation probability. Invariant T cells such as MAIT and iNKT could partly confound zero-insertion analyses, though diverse VJ usage argued against this for most clonotypes. Because the same donors could not be followed over many years, conclusions were based on cross-sectional statistical analysis.

Library construction relied on 5' RACE. TCRdb names Illumina HiSeq 2000 as the instrument used. Template switching added a universal primer binding site, and the final cDNA carried a unique molecular identifier that allowed TCR cDNA molecules to be counted accurately. Specific primers in the conserved constant-segment region were used to synthesize first-strand cDNA for TCR alpha and beta chains. To control for contamination, every cDNA library was double barcoded, receiving both a SMART-Mk sample barcode and Illumina barcodes. TruSeq adapter sequences and Illumina sample barcodes were added in two successive PCR steps. Sequencing of the TCR alpha and beta cDNA libraries was done on the Illumina HiSeq platform using custom primers. The original methods were these. Unique molecular identifiers were extracted from raw reads with MiGEC, and CDR3 positions were determined with MiXCR. Recombination models were inferred per individual with the repgenHMM and IGoR tools using an EM algorithm. The tcR package in R was used for shared clonotype analysis, with sharing normalized by the product of cloneset sizes. To study raw recombination free of thymic and clonal selection effects, out-of-frame nonproductive sequences were analyzed. The public sequencing data were trimmed at Q25 with fastp and processed into clonotypes with MiXCR by TCRdb, which kept only in-frame beta chains. CDR3 protein duplicates are merged, each entry listing the most common genes and DNA. TCRdb's processing, not the study's, gives the V and J calls here. This sample gives under 1 million distinct CDR3 sequences in total; roughly an eighth of them show up just once. The ten largest clones represent around 1.5% of the sample.

Every donor was a healthy Caucasian. Three pairs of female monozygotic twins, all aged about 18 to 30 years, made up the twin cohort. Peripheral blood mononuclear cells were the source from which RNA for the TCR libraries was isolated. Between the V and J ends, shortened by 0 bases and 2 bases respectively, the junction contains 11 bases. The CDR3 measures 17 amino acids from cysteine to phenylalanine. Just CDR3 DNA is preserved here, 51 bases in frame from base 1. This clonotype came up a few times. The clone's antigen remains unknown. Per-base quality was not reported, and no clone a single base away is much larger than it. The sample also formed part of further work on yellow fever vaccine responses in identical twins. The second study, in turn, reports: According to the authors, in identical twins the way T cells responded to vaccination appeared partly convergent and partly personalized. The study precisely tracked vaccine-responding T cell clones in identical twins.

Sequenced: PBMCs. The chain was built from TRBV23-1 and TRBJ2-6; the D segment might be TRBD1 or TRBD2, since each matches 5 bases. TRBV23-1 is an open reading frame whose function is uncertain. This TCR was recovered from a woman younger than 35 in good health. Here the CDR3 is given as CASSQSGQGPGANVLTF. The DNA sequence reads TGCGCCAGCAGTCAATCAGGTCAGGGACCTGGGGCCAACGTCCTGACTTTC.